Many counts were recorded for the clone carrying this T cell receptor (beta chain). Library preparation (for TCRbeta) was performed with unique molecular identifiers. Using its own MiXCR run on the PCR reads, TCRdb lists one record per CDR3 protein. The sample comprises hundreds of thousands of distinct CDR3 sequences, approximately 9.6% of which are singletons, and around 10% rests with the top ten. These data come from a study of T-cell reconstitution after alpha-beta-depleted transplantation in children. The CDR3 length is 13 residues. V lost 1 base and J 2 bases, leaving 6 bases between the germline ends. Germline V gene sequence: CDR1 MGHDK, CDR2 SYGVNS.

The chain recombines TRBV25-1 with TRBJ2-7; perhaps D is TRBD1 or TRBD2 (5 bases each). The sequences come from PBMCs from the stem cell graft donor, collected from the stem cell graft. The clonotype was recovered from a human donor who donated a stem cell graft to a child with SCID. The CDR3, as DNA: TGTGCCAGCAGTGAATTGGGGGCCTACGAGCAGTACTTC. Protein sequence: CASSELGAYEQYF.